Below, 17 T cell receptor beta chains from the same sample are listed, as sequenced in a study of blood T cell repertoires in COVID-19. Sequencing used immunoSEQ multiplex PCR; TCRdb keeps in-frame clones, though not all of them. The sample shows 300,000 to 350,000 clones, roughly 90% of them seen only once. The source material was PBMCs or T cells enriched from blood (not recorded which). The receptors stem from a woman in her twenties or thirties who had been exposed to COVID-19.

The V call is TRBV10-3, the J call TRBJ1-2, with TRBD1 matching over 10 bases. J gave up 7 bases and V 6 bases, and 11 bases lay outside the gene matches. Germline V gene lookup returns CDR1 ENHRY and CDR2 SYGVKD. The CDR3 is 15 residues long. CDR3 in DNA: TGTGCCATCAGAGAGACAGGGGGCGCCGGTTTTGGCTACACCTTC. This translates into CAIRETGGAGFGYTF.

The CDR3 sequence is CASSVGLAGAGEQFF. CDR3 coding DNA: TGTGCCAGCAGCGTCGGACTAGCGGGGGCGGGTGAGCAGTTCTTC. J is TRBJ2-1 and V is TRBV11-3; the match to TRBD2 covers 13 bases. Unmatched junction bases numbered 7, after V lost 5 bases and J lost 9 bases. The CDR3 has 15 residues. The germline CDR1 and CDR2 sequences are SGHNT and YENEEA.

The V call is TRBV9, the J call TRBJ2-2; TRBD2 matches at 9 bases. This CDR3 comprises 16 residues. Looked up from germline, CDR1 is SGDLS and CDR2 is YYNGEE. V shed 2 bases, J shed 2 bases, and the junction held 4 bases outside the gene matches. CDR3 sequence: CASSVSSGINTGELFF. CDR3 in DNA: TGTGCCAGCAGCGTCTCTAGCGGGATCAACACCGGGGAGCTGTTTTTT. Full variable domain (outside the CDR3, taken from reference TRBV9 and TRBJ2-2): DSGVTQTPKHLITATGQRVTLRCSPRSGDLSVYWYQQSLDQGLQFLIQYYNGEERAKGNILERFSAQQFPDLHSELNLSSLELGDSALYFCASSVSSGINTGELFFGEGSRLTVL.

The rearrangement uses TRBV7-2 and TRBJ2-5; D is uncertain. The germline CDR1 and CDR2 sequences are SGHTA and FQGNSA. CDR3 size: 14 residues. Trimming removed 2 bases at V and 0 bases at J, with 7 bases between. The CDR3 DNA sequence: TGTGCCAGCAGCTTACAAGAGTACCAAGAGACCCAGTACTTC. This codes for CASSLQEYQETQYF.

V and J are TRBV12-3 or TRBV12-4 and TRBJ1-2, with TRBD1 matching over 7 bases. Trimming removed 6 bases from V and 9 bases from J; junction bases left unmatched: 10. This CDR3 region has 13 residues. The CDR3 here is CASSPTGVGSYTF. CDR3 in DNA: TGTGCCAGCAGCCCCACAGGGGTTGGAAGCTACACCTTC.

The chain carries TRBV5-4 and TRBJ1-2; perhaps TRBD1 as D (5 bases). V was pared by 0 bases and J by 3 bases, with 12 bases between. Looked up from germline, CDR1 is SGHNT and CDR2 is YYREEE (reference sequence). The CDR3 contains 15 residues. CDR3 residues: CASSLAQGSDYGYTF. The CDR3 DNA follows: TGTGCCAGCAGCTTGGCTCAGGGAAGCGACTATGGCTACACCTTC.

A word on this clone: Other DNA variants within this sample encode the same CDR3. This sequence joins TRBV13 and TRBJ2-5; D uncertain. Germline lookup yields CDR1 PRHDT and CDR2 FYEKMQ (reference sequence). The CDR3 runs to 11 residues. V dropped 3 bases and J dropped 4 bases, with 3 bases sitting between them. The CDR3 protein is CASSLRETQYF. The CDR3 DNA sequence: TGTGCCAGCAGCTTGAGAGAGACCCAGTACTTC.

This clone has only one observation. The J gene is TRBJ1-1, the V gene TRBV5-4; 9 bases are a match to TRBD1. The CDR3 sequence is 16 residues long. Germline V gives CDR1 SGHNT, CDR2 YYREEE (reference sequence). V lost 1 base and J lost 2; bases outside the gene matches: 6. CDR3 sequence reads: CASSLPLGQGNTEAFF. CDR3 in DNA: TGTGCCAGCAGCTTGCCCCTGGGACAGGGAAACACTGAAGCTTTCTTT.

The chain recombines TRBV27 with TRBJ2-1; TRBD1 aligns across 7 bases. V was clipped by 5 bases and J by 4 bases; unmatched bases: 8. The CDR3 runs to 15 residues. Germline V gene lookup returns CDR1 MNHEY and CDR2 SMNVEV (reference sequence). The CDR3 coding sequence is TGTGCCAGCAGTCCCGACAGGGTCCCTTACAATGAGCAGTTCTTC. This encodes CASSPDRVPYNEQFF.

A word on this clone: In this CDR3 the conserved last residue, phenylalanine or tryptophan, is missing, so a read error is likely. The DNA is omitted, as the CDR3 cannot be located on it reliably, and the CDR3 follows TCRdb's listing. The genes are TRBV6-5 and TRBJ2-7; the DNA was not used to check the table's D call, TRBD2. The CDR3 length is 12 residues, termini included. Germline V lookup: CDR1 MNHEY, CDR2 SVGAGI. This CDR3 reads CASSYSLEGRDG.

The V gene is TRBV6-2 or TRBV6-3, the J gene TRBJ2-5, with 12 bases identical to TRBD2. J gave up 3 bases and V 5 bases, and 4 bases lay outside the gene matches. The CDR3 extends over 15 amino acids. Germline V gene lookup returns CDR1 MNHEY and CDR2 SVGEGT. The CDR3 region has the DNA TGTGCCAGCAGTATGCGGACTAGCGGGAAAGAGACCCAGTACTTC. It yields the protein CASSMRTSGKETQYF.

The chain carries TRBV6-5 and TRBJ2-3, with 8 bases matching TRBD2. In germline, CDR1 is MNHEY, CDR2 SVGAGI. The J segment lost 1 base and the V segment lost 5 bases, leaving 2 bases of the junction unmatched. The CDR3 extends over 14 amino acids. The CDR3: CASSSGGGTDTQYF. In DNA form, the CDR3 reads TGTGCCAGCAGTAGCGGGGGAGGCACAGATACGCAGTATTTT.

This clone was picked up one time. The chain couples TRBV27 to TRBJ2-7; TRBD1 matches 9 bases. This CDR3 spans 14 amino acids. The V gene end was trimmed by 6 bases and the J gene end by 1 base; junction bases not matched to a gene: 4. CDR1 MNHEY and CDR2 SMNVEV come from the germline V gene (reference sequence). The chain's CDR3 is CASRDRGRSYEQYF. The CDR3 DNA sequence: TGTGCCAGCAGGGACAGGGGACGTTCCTACGAGCAGTACTTC.

The rearrangement uses TRBV7-2 and TRBJ2-7; TRBD2 matches 9 bases. The CDR3 is 15 residues long. The germline V gene has CDR1 SGHTA and CDR2 FQGNSA. V shed 5 bases and J 4 bases; nucleotides not matched to a gene: 9. The CDR3 sequence: CASSAGLARAYEQYF. The CDR3 bases are TGTGCCAGCAGCGCCGGACTAGCGCGCGCGTACGAGCAGTACTTC.

The rearrangement links TRBV27 to TRBJ1-5, with TRBD1 as a possible D gene (5 bases). Germline CDR1 reads MNHEY; CDR2 reads SMNVEV (reference sequence). The CDR3 loop spans 13 amino acids. Trimming shortened V by 2 bases and J by 7 bases, and 9 bases separated the two germline ends. The CDR3 spells CASSLTGEQPQHF. Written as DNA, the CDR3 is TGTGCCAGCAGTTTAACGGGGGAACAGCCCCAGCATTTT.

About this clone itself: Other DNA sequences in the sample encode the same CDR3. The rearrangement links TRBV5-1 to TRBJ2-7; 9 bases align to TRBD1. With V trimmed by 3 bases and J by 2 bases, 3 bases remained unmatched. This CDR3 comprises 14 residues. Germline CDR1 reads SGHRS; CDR2 reads YFSETQ. This chain's CDR3 is CASSSGQGAYEQYF. The CDR3 DNA reads TGCGCCAGCAGCTCGGGACAGGGTGCCTACGAGCAGTACTTC.

This sequence joins TRBV14 and TRBJ1-1; 9 positions agree with TRBD1. Per the germline V gene, CDR1 is SGHDN and CDR2 is FVKESK. The CDR3 runs to 15 residues. Trimming removed 1 base from V and 10 bases from J; junction bases left unmatched: 10. This chain's CDR3 is CASSQGGYRGPRAFF. The CDR3 bases are TGTGCCAGCAGCCAAGGGGGATACAGGGGGCCTCGAGCTTTCTTT.